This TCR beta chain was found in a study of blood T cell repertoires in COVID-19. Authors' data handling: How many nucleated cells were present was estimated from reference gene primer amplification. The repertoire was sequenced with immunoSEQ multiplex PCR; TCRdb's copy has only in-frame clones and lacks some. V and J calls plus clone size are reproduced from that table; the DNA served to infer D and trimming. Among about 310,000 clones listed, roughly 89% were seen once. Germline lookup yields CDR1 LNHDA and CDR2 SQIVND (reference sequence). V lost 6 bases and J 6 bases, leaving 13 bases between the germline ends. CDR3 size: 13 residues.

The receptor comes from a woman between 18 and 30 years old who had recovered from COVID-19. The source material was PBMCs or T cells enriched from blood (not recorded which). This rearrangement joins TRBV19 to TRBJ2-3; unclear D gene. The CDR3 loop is CASSPQESDTQYF. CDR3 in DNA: TGTGCCAGTAGCCCCCAGGAATCGGATACGCAGTATTTT.